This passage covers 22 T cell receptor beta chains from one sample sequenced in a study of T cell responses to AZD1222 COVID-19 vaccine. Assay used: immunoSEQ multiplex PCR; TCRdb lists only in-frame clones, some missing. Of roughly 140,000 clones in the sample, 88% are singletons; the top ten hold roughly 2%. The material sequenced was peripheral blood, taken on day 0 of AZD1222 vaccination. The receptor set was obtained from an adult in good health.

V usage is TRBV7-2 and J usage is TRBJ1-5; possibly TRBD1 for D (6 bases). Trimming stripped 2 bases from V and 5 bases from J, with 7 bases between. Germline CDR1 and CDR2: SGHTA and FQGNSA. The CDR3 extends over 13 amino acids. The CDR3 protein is CASSLKGDQPQHF. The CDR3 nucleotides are TGTGCCAGCAGCTTAAAGGGGGATCAGCCCCAGCATTTT.

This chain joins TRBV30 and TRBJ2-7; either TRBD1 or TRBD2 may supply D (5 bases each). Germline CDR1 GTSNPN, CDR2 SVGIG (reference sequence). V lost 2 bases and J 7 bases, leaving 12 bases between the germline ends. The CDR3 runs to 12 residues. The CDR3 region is CAWSTGWGEQYF. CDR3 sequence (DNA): TGTGCCTGGAGTACTGGGTGGGGGGAGCAGTACTTC.

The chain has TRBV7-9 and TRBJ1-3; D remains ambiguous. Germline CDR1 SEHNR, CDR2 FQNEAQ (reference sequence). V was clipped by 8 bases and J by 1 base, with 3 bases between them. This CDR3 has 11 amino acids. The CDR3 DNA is TGTGCCAGCGGGTCTGGAAACACCATATATTTT. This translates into CASGSGNTIYF.

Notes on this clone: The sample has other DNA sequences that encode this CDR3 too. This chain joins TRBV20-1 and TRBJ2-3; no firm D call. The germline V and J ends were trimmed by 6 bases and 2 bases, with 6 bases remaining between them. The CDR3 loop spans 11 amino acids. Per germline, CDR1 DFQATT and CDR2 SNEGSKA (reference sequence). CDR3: CSAVLTDTQYF. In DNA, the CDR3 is TGCAGTGCGGTCCTCACAGATACGCAGTATTTT.

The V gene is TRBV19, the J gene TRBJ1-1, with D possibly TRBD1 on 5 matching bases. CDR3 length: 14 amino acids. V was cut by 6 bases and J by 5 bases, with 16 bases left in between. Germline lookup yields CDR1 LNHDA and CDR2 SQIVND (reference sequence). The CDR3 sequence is CASRARDWGTEAFF. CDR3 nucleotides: TGTGCCAGTAGGGCCCGGGATTGGGGGACTGAAGCTTTCTTT.

CDR3 sequence: CASSYSATVNTEAFF. CDR3 in DNA: TGTGCCAGCAGTTACTCGGCGACAGTGAACACTGAAGCTTTCTTT. The rearrangement links TRBV6-5 to TRBJ1-1; the D gene is possibly TRBD1 (5 bases). Per germline, CDR1 MNHEY and CDR2 SVGAGI. Trimming pared 0 bases from V and 0 bases from J, leaving 8 bases between. This CDR3 spans 15 amino acids.

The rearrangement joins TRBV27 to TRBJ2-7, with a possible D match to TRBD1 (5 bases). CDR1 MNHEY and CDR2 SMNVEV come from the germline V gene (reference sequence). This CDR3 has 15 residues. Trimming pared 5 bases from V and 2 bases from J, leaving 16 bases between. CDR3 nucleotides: TGTGCCAGCAGTCCCTTATTTGGACAAACCTACGAGCAGTACTTC. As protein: CASSPLFGQTYEQYF.

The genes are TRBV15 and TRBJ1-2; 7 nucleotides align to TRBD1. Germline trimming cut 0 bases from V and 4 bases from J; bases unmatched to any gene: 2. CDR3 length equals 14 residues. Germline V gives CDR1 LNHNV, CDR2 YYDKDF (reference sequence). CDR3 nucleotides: TGTGCCACCAGCAGAGAGGCAGGGGGCTATGGCTACACCTTC. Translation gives CATSREAGGYGYTF.

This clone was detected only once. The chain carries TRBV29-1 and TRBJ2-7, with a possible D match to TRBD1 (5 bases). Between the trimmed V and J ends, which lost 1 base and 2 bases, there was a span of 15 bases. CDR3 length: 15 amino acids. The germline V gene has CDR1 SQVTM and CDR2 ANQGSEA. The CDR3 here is CSVEGFRQGTYEQYF. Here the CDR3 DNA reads TGCAGCGTTGAAGGTTTTAGGCAGGGAACCTACGAGCAGTACTTC.

CDR3: CAWGAGGVNEKLFF. The CDR3 DNA is TGTGCCTGGGGGGCGGGAGGGGTTAATGAAAAACTGTTTTTT. The chain has TRBV30 and TRBJ1-4; TRBD1 might be the D (5 bases). Germline V lookup: CDR1 GTSNPN, CDR2 SVGIG (reference sequence). V lost 5 bases and J 4 bases, leaving 14 bases between the germline ends. The CDR3 has 14 residues. Supplemented by reference TRBV30 and TRBJ1-4, the full variable domain reads SQTIHQWPATLVQPVGSPLSLECTVEGTSNPNLYWYRQAAGRGLQLLFYSVGIGQISSEVPQNLSASRPQDRQFILSSKKLLLSDSGFYLCAWGAGGVNEKLFFGSGTQLSVL.

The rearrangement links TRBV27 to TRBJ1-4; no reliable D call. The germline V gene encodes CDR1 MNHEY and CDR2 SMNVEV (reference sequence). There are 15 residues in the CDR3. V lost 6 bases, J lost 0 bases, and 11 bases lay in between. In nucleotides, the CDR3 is TGTGCCAGCAGCTTCCGACCGGCAACTAATGAAAAACTGTTTTTT. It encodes CASSFRPATNEKLFF.

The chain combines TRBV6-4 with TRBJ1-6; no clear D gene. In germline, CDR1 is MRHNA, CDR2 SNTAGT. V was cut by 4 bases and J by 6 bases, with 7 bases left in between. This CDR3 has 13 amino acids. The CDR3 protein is CASSGRLNSPLHF. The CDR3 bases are TGTGCCAGCAGTGGCAGGCTTAATTCACCCCTCCACTTT.

CDR3 sequence: CATSRETSVVYEQYF. The CDR3 coding sequence is TGTGCCACCAGCAGAGAAACGTCGGTGGTATACGAGCAGTACTTC. The gene calls are TRBV15 and TRBJ2-7; D is unresolved. The V gene's germline CDR1 is LNHNV and CDR2 YYDKDF (reference sequence). The germline V and J ends were trimmed by 0 bases and 4 bases, with 13 bases remaining between them. The CDR3 contains 15 residues. Using reference TRBV15 and TRBJ2-7 for the parts outside the CDR3, the full variable domain is DAMVIQNPRYQVTQFGKPVTLSCSQTLNHNVMYWYQQKSSQAPKLLFHYYDKDFNNEADTPDNFQSRRPNTSFCFLDIRSPGLGDTAMYLCATSRETSVVYEQYFGPGTRLTVT.

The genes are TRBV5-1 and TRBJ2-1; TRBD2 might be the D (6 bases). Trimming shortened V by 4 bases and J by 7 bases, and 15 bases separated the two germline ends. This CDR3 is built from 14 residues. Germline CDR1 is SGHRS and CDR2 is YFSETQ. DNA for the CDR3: TGCGCCAGCAGCCAGGGAGAACTAGCAAATGAGCAGTTCTTC. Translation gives CASSQGELANEQFF.

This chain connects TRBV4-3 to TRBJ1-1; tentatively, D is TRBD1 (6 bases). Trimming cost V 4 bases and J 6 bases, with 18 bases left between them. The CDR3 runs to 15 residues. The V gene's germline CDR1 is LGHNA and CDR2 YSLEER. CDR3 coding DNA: TGCGCCAGCAGCCTAGCGACACAGGGAGGGTCTGAAGCTTTCTTT. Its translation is CASSLATQGGSEAFF.

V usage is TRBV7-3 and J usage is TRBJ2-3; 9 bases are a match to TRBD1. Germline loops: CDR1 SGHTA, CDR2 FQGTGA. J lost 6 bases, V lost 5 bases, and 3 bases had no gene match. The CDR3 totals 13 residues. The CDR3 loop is CASSQTGGDTQYF. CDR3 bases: TGTGCCAGCAGCCAAACAGGGGGCGATACGCAGTATTTT. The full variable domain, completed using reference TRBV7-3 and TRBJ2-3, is GAGVSQTPSNKVTEKGKYVELRCDPISGHTALYWYRQSLGQGPEFLIYFQGTGAADDSGLPNDRFFAVRPEGSVSTLKIQRTERGDSAVYLCASSQTGGDTQYFGPGTRLTVL.

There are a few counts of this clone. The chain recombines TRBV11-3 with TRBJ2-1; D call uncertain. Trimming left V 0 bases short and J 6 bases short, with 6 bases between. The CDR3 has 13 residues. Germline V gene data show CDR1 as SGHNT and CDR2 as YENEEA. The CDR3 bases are TGTGCCAGCAGCTTAGATGTGGTCAATGAGCAGTTCTTC. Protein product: CASSLDVVNEQFF.

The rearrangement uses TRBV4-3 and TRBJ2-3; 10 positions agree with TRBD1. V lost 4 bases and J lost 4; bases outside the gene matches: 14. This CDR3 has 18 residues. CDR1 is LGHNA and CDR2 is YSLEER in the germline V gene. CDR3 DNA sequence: TGCGCCAGCAGCCCAGGCAGGGACAGGGGTTCATGGGCAGATACGCAGTATTTT. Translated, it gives CASSPGRDRGSWADTQYF.

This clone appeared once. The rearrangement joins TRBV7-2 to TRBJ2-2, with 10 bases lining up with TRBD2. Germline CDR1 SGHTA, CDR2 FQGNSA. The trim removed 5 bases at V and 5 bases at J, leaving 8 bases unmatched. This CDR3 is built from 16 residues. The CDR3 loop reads CASSLLAGQLTGELFF. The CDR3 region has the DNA TGTGCCAGCAGCCTACTAGCGGGACAGTTAACCGGGGAGCTGTTTTTT.

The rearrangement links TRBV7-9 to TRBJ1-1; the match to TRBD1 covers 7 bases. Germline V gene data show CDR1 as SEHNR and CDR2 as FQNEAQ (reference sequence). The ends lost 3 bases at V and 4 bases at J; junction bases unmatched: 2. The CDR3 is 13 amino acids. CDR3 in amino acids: CASSFEGATEAFF. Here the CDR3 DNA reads TGTGCCAGCAGCTTTGAGGGGGCCACTGAAGCTTTCTTT.

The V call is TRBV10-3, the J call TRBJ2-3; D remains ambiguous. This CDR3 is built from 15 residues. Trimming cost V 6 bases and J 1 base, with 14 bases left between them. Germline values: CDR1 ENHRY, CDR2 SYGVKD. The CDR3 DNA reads TGTGCCATCAGCCTTAATCCCGAAGGCACAGATACGCAGTATTTT. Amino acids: CAISLNPEGTDTQYF.

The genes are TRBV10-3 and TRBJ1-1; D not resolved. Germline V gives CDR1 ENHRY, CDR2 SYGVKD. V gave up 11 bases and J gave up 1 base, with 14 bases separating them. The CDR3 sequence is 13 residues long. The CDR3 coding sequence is TGTGCCTTAATGCCGAGAGAGAACACTGAAGCTTTCTTT. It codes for CALMPRENTEAFF.